This entry describes one T cell receptor (beta chain). Its target is not known. This record belongs to a study of cytomegalovirus exposure and HLA in healthy donors. Primers for the PCR totalled 60 Vbeta and 13 Jbeta. Some clones are missing from TCRdb's copy, which holds only in-frame ones; the method was immunoSEQ multiplex PCR. The sample lists over 150,000 clones; roughly 80% were seen once. The study, taken as a whole, reports: The classifier reportedly diagnosed cytomegalovirus status with high sensitivity and specificity. Listed as cytomegalovirus-associated were over 150 TCR beta chains. Data from an earlier analysis indicated that most TCR beta V segments were productive either about 87% or about 30% of the time. In a later analysis, common viral pathogens appeared linked to several of the most significant clusters.

The V end was cut by 3 bases, the J end by 3 bases, with 9 bases between. This CDR3 contains 13 residues. Per germline, CDR1 LNHDA and CDR2 SQIVND (reference sequence). What was sequenced was PBMCs. The sequence came from a man aged 18 to 29 in good health and CMV-seronegative. V and J are TRBV19 and TRBJ2-7; weak D call: TRBD2 (5 bases). CDR3 region: CASSIGEGYEQYF. In nucleotides, the CDR3 is TGTGCCAGTAGTATCGGCGAGGGCTACGAGCAGTACTTC.